Below, 14 T cell receptor beta chains from the same sample are listed, as sequenced in a study of OX40 agonist ivuxolimab in advanced cancers. Assay used: immunoSEQ multiplex PCR; TCRdb lists only in-frame clones, some missing. Of some 76,000 clones listed, over 70% are singletons. Sample: CD4+ or CD8+ T cells sorted from blood, taken in a trial of the OX40 agonist ivuxolimab. These receptors were obtained from an adult with an advanced solid tumor such as melanoma, head and neck, liver or kidney cancer.

The chain combines TRBV15 with TRBJ2-7; no definite D call. This CDR3 comprises 15 residues. The germline V gene has CDR1 LNHNV and CDR2 YYDKDF (reference sequence). Trimming shortened V by 2 bases and J by 3 bases, and 14 bases separated the two germline ends. CDR3 region: CATSRPTEFDYEQYF. The CDR3 DNA is TGTGCCACCAGCAGACCTACAGAGTTCGACTACGAGCAGTACTTC.

The genes are TRBV18 and TRBJ1-1, with 8 bases lining up with TRBD1. The CDR3 has 15 amino acids. Looked up from germline, CDR1 is KGHSH and CDR2 is LQKENI. Trimming at V came to 4 bases and at J to 0 bases, leaving 4 bases not matched to a gene. The CDR3 DNA is TGTGCCAGCTCACTTAGGACAGGGATGAACACTGAAGCTTTCTTT. It codes for CASSLRTGMNTEAFF.

The genes are TRBV18 and TRBJ1-5, with D possibly being TRBD1 (5 bases). The CDR3 extends over 15 amino acids. Deletions cut 0 bases from V and 6 bases from J, with 12 bases between. Germline CDR1 KGHSH, CDR2 LQKENI. CDR3 in DNA: TGTGCCAGCTCACCACCATTGGGGGAGGGTCAGCCCCAGCATTTT. Translated: CASSPPLGEGQPQHF.

V gene TRBV7-3 combines with J gene TRBJ2-1; 11 bases map to TRBD2. Germline V gene data show CDR1 as SGHTA and CDR2 as FQGTGA. V lost 5 bases, J lost 4 bases, and 4 bases stayed unmatched. CDR3 length: 15 amino acids. In DNA, the CDR3 is TGTGCCAGCAGCACGGGGACTAGCGGTTACAATGAGCAGTTCTTC. Its translation is CASSTGTSGYNEQFF.

About this clone itself: Other DNA sequences within the sample encode an identical CDR3. This chain connects TRBV30 to TRBJ1-5; D is undetermined. Germline V gene lookup returns CDR1 GTSNPN and CDR2 SVGIG (reference sequence). The CDR3 length is 13 residues. Between the trimmed V and J ends, which lost 0 bases and 5 bases, there was a span of 8 bases. The CDR3, as DNA: TGTGCCTGGAGTGTGCCCGGTGATCAGCCCCAGCATTTT. Amino acids: CAWSVPGDQPQHF.

This clone was seen only a few times. The V call is TRBV27, the J call TRBJ1-2; the D gene is possibly TRBD1 (5 bases). Trimming pared 6 bases from V and 2 bases from J, leaving 19 bases between. Looked up from germline, CDR1 is MNHEY and CDR2 is SMNVEV (reference sequence). This CDR3 spans 16 amino acids. CDR3 sequence (DNA): TGTGCCAGCAGCCCCGTGTCAGGGACGGGCAACTATGGCTACACCTTC. Translating it yields CASSPVSGTGNYGYTF.

The chain combines TRBV25-1 with TRBJ1-1; D perhaps matches TRBD1 (5 bases). Per germline, CDR1 MGHDK and CDR2 SYGVNS. The CDR3 loop spans 14 amino acids. V dropped 8 bases and J dropped 4 bases, with 17 bases sitting between them. In DNA, the CDR3 is TGTGCCAGCTCTCCATACATTAGGGGCACTGAAGCTTTCTTT. This gives the protein CASSPYIRGTEAFF.

This clone was counted only a few times. The chain has TRBV7-8 and TRBJ2-1, with 7 nucleotides matching TRBD2. V shed 8 bases, J shed 4 bases, and the junction held 14 bases outside the gene matches. The CDR3 loop spans 16 amino acids. Germline loops: CDR1 SGHVS, CDR2 FQNEAQ. As DNA, the CDR3 is TGTGCCAGCGTCCGGCTAGAGGGAGGGATATACAATGAGCAGTTCTTC. It encodes CASVRLEGGIYNEQFF.

The rearrangement joins TRBV15 to TRBJ2-3, with D perhaps matching TRBD1 (7 bases). V was cut by 4 bases and J by 9 bases, with 17 bases left in between. The CDR3 runs 14 residues. In germline, CDR1 is LNHNV, CDR2 YYDKDF (reference sequence). The CDR3 bases are TGTGCCACCAGCAAAGGAGGGGACAGCACCACGCAGTATTTT. It translates to CATSKGGDSTTQYF.

The rearrangement links TRBV7-2 to TRBJ2-7, with D tentatively TRBD1 or TRBD2 (5 bases each). Germline loops: CDR1 SGHTA, CDR2 FQGNSA. CDR3 length: 13 amino acids. Trimming removed 2 bases from V and 2 bases from J, with 7 bases in between. CDR3 sequence (DNA): TGTGCCAGCAGCTTACAGGGACCCTACGAGCAGTACTTC. Its protein is CASSLQGPYEQYF.

This chain connects TRBV7-6 to TRBJ2-5; D unresolved. The germline CDR1 and CDR2 sequences are SGHVS and FNYEAQ. The CDR3 runs 14 residues. V shed 5 bases and J shed 4 bases, with 14 bases lying between them. The CDR3 nucleotides are TGTGCCAGCAGCCGCAGTTTGGCTGCAGAGACCCAGTACTTC. It is translated as CASSRSLAAETQYF.

The chain has TRBV2 and TRBJ2-6; tentative D call: TRBD1 (6 bases). V was cut by 7 bases and J by 0 bases, with 19 bases left in between. Per the germline V gene, CDR1 is SNHLY and CDR2 is FYNNEI. The length of the CDR3 is 18 residues. In DNA, the CDR3 is TGTGCCAGCACGGCGGCAGGGGTTATATACTCTGGGGCCAACGTCCTGACTTTC. It codes for CASTAAGVIYSGANVLTF.

This clone came up a few times. The gene calls are TRBV19 and TRBJ1-5; 7 nucleotides line up with TRBD1. J gave up 7 bases and V 5 bases, and 11 bases lay outside the gene matches. The V gene's germline CDR1 is LNHDA and CDR2 SQIVND (reference sequence). The CDR3 is 15 amino acids. The CDR3 DNA reads TGTGCCAGTAGTGCATACACAGGGGCTTCGCAGCCCCAGCATTTT. This sequence encodes CASSAYTGASQPQHF.

The V call is TRBV6-6, the J call TRBJ1-1; tentative D call: TRBD1 (5 bases). CDR1 and CDR2 from the germline V gene are MNHNY and SVGAGI (reference sequence). The CDR3 is made up of 13 amino acids. V gave up 7 bases and J gave up 0 bases, with 9 bases separating them. The CDR3 DNA reads as TGTGCCAGCAACAAACAGGTGAACACTGAAGCTTTCTTT. Protein sequence: CASNKQVNTEAFF.